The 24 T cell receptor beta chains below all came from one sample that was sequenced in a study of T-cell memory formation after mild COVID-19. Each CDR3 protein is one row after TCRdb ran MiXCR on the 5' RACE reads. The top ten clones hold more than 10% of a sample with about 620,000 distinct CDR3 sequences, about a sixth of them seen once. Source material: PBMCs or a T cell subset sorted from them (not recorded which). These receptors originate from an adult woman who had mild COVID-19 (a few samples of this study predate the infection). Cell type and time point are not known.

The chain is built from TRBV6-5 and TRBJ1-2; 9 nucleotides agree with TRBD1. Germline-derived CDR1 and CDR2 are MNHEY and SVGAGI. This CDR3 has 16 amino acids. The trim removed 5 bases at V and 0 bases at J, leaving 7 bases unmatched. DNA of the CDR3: TGTGCCAGCAGTCCCGGACAGGGGAGGTCTAACTATGGCTACACCTTC. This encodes CASSPGQGRSNYGYTF.

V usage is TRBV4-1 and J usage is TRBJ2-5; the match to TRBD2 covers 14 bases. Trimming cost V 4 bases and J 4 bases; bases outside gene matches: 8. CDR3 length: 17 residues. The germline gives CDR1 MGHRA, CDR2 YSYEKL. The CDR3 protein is CASSLRTSGGTGETQYF. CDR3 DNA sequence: TGCGCCAGCAGCCTTCGGACTAGCGGGGGGACTGGAGAGACCCAGTACTTC.

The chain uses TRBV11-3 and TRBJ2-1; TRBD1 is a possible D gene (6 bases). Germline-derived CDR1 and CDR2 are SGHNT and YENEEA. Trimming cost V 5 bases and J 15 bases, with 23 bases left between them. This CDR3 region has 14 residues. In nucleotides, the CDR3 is TGTGCCAGCAGCCGCGGACAGATGAGCCCCTCGGGGTTCTTC. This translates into CASSRGQMSPSGFF.

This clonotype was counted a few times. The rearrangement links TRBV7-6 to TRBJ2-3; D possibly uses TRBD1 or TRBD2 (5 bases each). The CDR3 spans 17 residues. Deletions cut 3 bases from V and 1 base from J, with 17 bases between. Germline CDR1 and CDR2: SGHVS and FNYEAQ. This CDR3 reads CASSLGRARARTDTQYF. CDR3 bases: TGTGCCAGCAGCTTGGGCAGGGCGCGGGCACGCACAGATACGCAGTATTTT.

Here the CDR3 DNA reads TGTGCCAGCAGCGCCCGGACAGGGGGCCTGAACTATGGCTACACCTTC. Translation: CASSARTGGLNYGYTF. V is TRBV9 and J is TRBJ1-2; 11 bases line up with TRBD1. Trimming cost V 3 bases and J 2 bases; bases outside gene matches: 6. Germline CDR1 and CDR2: SGDLS and YYNGEE. CDR3 length: 16 amino acids.

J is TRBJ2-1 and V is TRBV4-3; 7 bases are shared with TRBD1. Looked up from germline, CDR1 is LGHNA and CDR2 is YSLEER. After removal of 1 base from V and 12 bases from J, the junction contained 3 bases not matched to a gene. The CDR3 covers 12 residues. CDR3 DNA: TGCGCCAGCAGCCAAGGACAGGGAAGGCAGTTCTTC. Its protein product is CASSQGQGRQFF.

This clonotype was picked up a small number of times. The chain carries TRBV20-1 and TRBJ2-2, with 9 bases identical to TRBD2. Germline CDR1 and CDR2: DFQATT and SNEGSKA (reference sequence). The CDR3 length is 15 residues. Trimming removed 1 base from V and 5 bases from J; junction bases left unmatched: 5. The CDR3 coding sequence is TGCAGTGCTAGAGCGGGACTAGCCCTGACCGGGGAGCTGTTTTTT. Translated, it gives CSARAGLALTGELFF.

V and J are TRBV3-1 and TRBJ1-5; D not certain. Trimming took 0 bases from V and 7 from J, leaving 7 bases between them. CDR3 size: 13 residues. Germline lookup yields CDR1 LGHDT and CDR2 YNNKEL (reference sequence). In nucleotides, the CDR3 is TGTGCCAGCAGCCAAGAGAGGAAACAGCCCCAGCATTTT. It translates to CASSQERKQPQHF.

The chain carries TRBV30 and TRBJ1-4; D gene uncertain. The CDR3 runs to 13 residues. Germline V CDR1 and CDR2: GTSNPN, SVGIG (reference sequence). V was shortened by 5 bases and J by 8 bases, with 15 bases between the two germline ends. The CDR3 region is CAWCDARREKLFF. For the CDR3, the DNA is TGTGCCTGGTGTGACGCAAGAAGGGAAAAACTGTTTTTT.

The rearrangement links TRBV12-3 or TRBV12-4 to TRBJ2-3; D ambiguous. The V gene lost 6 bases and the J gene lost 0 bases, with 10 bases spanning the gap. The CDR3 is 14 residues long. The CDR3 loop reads CASSEDSSTDTQYF. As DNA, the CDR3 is TGTGCCAGCAGCGAGGATTCTAGCACAGATACGCAGTATTTT.

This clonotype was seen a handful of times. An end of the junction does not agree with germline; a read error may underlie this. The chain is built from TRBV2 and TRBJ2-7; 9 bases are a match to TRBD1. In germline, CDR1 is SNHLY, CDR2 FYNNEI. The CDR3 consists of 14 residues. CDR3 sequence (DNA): TGTGCCAGCAGTGAACCTCCGGGACAGGGTCTATTAAAATTC. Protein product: CASSEPPGQGLLKF.

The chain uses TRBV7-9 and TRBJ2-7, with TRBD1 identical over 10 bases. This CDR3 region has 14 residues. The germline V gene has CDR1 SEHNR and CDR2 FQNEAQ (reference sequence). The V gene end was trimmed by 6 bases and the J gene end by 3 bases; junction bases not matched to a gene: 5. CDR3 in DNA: TGTGCCAGCAGTACCGGGACAGGGGACTACGAGCAGTACTTC. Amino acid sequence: CASSTGTGDYEQYF.

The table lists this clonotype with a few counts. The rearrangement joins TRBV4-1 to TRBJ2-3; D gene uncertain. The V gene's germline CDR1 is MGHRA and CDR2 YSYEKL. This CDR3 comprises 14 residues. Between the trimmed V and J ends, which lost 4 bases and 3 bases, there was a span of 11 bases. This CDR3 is CASSPRPQTDTQYF. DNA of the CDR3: TGCGCCAGCAGCCCCCGGCCGCAAACAGATACGCAGTATTTT.

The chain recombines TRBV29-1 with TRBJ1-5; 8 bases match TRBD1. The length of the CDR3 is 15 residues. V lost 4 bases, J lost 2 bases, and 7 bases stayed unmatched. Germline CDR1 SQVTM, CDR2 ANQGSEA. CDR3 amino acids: CSVGQGAPGNQPQHF. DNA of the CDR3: TGCAGCGTTGGGCAGGGGGCGCCGGGCAATCAGCCCCAGCATTTT.

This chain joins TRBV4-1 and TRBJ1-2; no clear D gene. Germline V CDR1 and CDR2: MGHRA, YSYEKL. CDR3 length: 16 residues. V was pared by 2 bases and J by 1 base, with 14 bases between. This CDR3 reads CASSQPTRGGNYGYTF. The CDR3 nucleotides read TGCGCCAGCAGCCAACCAACGCGGGGTGGTAACTATGGCTACACCTTC.

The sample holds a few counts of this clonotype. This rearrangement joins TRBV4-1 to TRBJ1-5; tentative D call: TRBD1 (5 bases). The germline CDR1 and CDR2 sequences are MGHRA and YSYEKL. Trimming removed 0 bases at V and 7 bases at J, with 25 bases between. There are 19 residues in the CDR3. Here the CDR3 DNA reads TGCGCCAGCAGCCAAGATCGGACACACATCGAGGGTTTGGGGCAGCCCCAGCATTTT. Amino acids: CASSQDRTHIEGLGQPQHF.

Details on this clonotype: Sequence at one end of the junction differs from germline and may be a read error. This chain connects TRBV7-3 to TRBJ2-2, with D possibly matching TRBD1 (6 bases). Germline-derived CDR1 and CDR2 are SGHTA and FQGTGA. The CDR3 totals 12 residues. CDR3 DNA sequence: TGCGAAAACAGGGTCGGCACCGGGGAGCTGTTTTTT. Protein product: CENRVGTGELFF.

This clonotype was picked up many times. The CDR3 sequence: CASSLALSTDTQYF. In nucleotides, the CDR3 is TGTGCCAGCAGCTTAGCCCTTAGCACAGATACGCAGTATTTT. This rearrangement joins TRBV7-2 to TRBJ2-3, with D unclear. The CDR3 is 14 residues long. The germline V and J ends were trimmed by 0 bases and 0 bases, with 4 bases remaining between them. Germline CDR1 SGHTA, CDR2 FQGNSA. The full variable domain, completed using reference TRBV7-2 and TRBJ2-3, is GAGVSQSPSNKVTEKGKDVELRCDPISGHTALYWYRQSLGQGLEFLIYFQGNSAPDKSGLPSDRFSAERTGGSVSTLTIQRTQQEDSAVYLCASSLALSTDTQYFGPGTRLTVL.

The CDR3 spells CASTSTGGRVEQFF. The CDR3 nucleotides read TGTGCCAGCACCTCGACCGGGGGGCGGGTTGAGCAGTTCTTC. The V and J genes are TRBV12-3 or TRBV12-4 and TRBJ2-1; D is possibly TRBD2 (7 bases). The germline V and J ends were trimmed by 7 bases and 9 bases, with 19 bases remaining between them. This CDR3 has 14 residues.

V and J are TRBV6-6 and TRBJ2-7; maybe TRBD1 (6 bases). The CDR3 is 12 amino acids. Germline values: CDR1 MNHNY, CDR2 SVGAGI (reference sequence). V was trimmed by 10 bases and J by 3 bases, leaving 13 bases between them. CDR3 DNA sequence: TGTGCCACCGGGACAACCAACTACGAGCAGTACTTC. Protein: CATGTTNYEQYF.

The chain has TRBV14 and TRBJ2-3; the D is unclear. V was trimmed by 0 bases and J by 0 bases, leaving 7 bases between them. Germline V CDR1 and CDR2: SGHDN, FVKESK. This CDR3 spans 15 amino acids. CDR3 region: CASSQDQRSTDTQYF. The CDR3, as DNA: TGTGCCAGCAGCCAAGATCAGCGCAGCACAGATACGCAGTATTTT.

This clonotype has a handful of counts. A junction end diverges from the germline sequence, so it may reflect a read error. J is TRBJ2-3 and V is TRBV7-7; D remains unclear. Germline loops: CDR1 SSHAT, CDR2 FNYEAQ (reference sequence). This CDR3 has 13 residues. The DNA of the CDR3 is TGTGCTAGCAGCCTGGTCGCGGTAGATACGCAGTATTTT. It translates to CASSLVAVDTQYF.

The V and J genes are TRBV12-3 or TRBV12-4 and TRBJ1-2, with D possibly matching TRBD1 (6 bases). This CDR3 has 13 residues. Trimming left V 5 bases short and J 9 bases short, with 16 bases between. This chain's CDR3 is CASSQWGGRSYTF. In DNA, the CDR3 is TGTGCCAGCAGTCAATGGGGGGGCCGGAGCTACACCTTC.

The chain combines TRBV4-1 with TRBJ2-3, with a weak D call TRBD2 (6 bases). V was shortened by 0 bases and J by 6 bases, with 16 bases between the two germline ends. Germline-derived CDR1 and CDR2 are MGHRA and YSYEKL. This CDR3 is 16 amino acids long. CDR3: CASSQERTTPGDTQYF. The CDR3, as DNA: TGCGCCAGCAGCCAAGAACGGACTACTCCCGGGGATACGCAGTATTTT.